This T cell receptor beta chain was observed in a study of radiotherapy plus CTLA-4 blockade in lung cancer. About the study: Overall, roughly 18% of patients showed an objective response, while roughly 28% attained disease control.

The study's findings and limits: Interferon-beta and early blood T cell clone dynamics reportedly predicted response best. Radiotherapy was combined with ipilimumab, and tumor-derived TCR clones then expanded in blood.

Some clones are missing from TCRdb's copy, which holds only in-frame ones; the method was immunoSEQ multiplex PCR. Here the sample spans 85,000 to 100,000 clones, around 87% being singletons. A remark on this clone: Its antigen is undetermined.

CDR3 size: 13 residues. Losses at the gene ends were 3 bases for V and 8 bases for J; bases not matched to a gene: 5. CDR1 and CDR2 (germline): SNHLY, FYNNEI. Chemo-refractory metastatic non-small-cell lung cancer patients were treated with focal radiation plus CTLA-4 blockade with ipilimumab. The sequencing used peripheral blood, collected from a patient treated with radiotherapy plus ipilimumab. The gene calls are TRBV2 and TRBJ1-2, with TRBD1 identical over 8 bases. This receptor was obtained from a human donor with non-small cell lung cancer that progressed on radiotherapy plus ipilimumab. The CDR3 reads CASSDQDRDGYTF. DNA for the CDR3: TGTGCCAGCAGTGACCAGGACAGGGACGGCTACACCTTC.